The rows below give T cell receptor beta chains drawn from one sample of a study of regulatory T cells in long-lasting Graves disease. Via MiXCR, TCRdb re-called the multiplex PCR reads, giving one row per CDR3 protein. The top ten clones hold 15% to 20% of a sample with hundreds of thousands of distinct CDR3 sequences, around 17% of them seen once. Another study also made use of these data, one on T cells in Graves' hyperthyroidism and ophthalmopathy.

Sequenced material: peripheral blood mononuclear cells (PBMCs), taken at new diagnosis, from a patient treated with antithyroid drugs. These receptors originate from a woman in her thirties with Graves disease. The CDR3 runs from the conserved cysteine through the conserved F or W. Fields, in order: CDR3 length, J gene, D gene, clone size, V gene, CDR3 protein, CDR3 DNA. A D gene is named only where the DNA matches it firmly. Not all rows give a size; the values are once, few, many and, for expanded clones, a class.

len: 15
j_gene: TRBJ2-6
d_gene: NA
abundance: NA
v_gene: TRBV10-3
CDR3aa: CAISAGTSGANVLTF
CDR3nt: TGTGCCATCAGTGCAGGCACATCTGGGGCCAACGTCCTGACTTTC

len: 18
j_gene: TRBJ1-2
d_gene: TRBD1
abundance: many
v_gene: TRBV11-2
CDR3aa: CASSPLWGADRETGGYTF
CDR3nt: TGTGCCAGCAGCCCCTTGTGGGGGGCCGACAGGGAGACGGGCGGCTACACCTTC

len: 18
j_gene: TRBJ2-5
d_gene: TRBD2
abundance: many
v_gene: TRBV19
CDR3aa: CASSIDTPGFSGLKTQYF
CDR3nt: TGTGCCAGTAGTATAGATACCCCGGGTTTTAGCGGGTTGAAGACCCAGTACTTC

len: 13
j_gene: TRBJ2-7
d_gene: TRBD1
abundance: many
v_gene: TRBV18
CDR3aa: CASSPGTGDEQYF
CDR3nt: TGTGCCAGCTCGCCCGGGACAGGGGATGAGCAGTACTTC

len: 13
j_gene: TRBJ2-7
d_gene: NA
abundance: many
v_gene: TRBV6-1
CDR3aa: CASIEGLFYEQYF
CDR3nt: TGTGCCAGCATTGAGGGGCTTTTCTACGAGCAGTACTTC

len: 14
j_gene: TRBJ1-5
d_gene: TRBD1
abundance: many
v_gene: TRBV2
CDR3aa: CASRRQGVNQPQHF
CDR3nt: TGTGCCAGCAGGAGACAGGGGGTTAATCAGCCCCAGCATTTT

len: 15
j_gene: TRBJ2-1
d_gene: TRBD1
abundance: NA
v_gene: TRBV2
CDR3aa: CASSRDRAFYNEQFF
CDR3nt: TGTGCCAGCAGTCGGGACAGGGCTTTCTACAATGAGCAGTTCTTC

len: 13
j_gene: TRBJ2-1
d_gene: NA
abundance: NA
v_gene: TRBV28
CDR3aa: CASGPLRVHEQFF
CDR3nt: TGTGCCAGCGGCCCGCTCAGGGTCCATGAGCAGTTCTTC

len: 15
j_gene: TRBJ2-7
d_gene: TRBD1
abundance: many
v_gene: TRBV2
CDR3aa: CASSLRTGKDHEQYF
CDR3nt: TGTGCCAGCAGTCTCAGGACAGGGAAGGACCACGAGCAGTACTTC

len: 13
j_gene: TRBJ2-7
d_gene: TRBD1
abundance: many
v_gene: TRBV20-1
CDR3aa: CSADSQQGYEQYF
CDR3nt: TGCAGTGCCGACAGTCAACAGGGGTACGAGCAGTACTTC

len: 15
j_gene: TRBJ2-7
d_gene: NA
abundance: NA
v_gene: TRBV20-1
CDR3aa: CSAARLGGGGLEQYF
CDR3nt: TGCAGTGCTGCGAGATTAGGGGGAGGGGGCCTGGAGCAGTACTTC

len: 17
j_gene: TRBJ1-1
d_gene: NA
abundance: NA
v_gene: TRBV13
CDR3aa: CASSLLGANAVNTEAFF
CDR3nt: TGTGCCAGCAGCTTACTCGGGGCGAACGCGGTGAACACTGAAGCTTTCTTT

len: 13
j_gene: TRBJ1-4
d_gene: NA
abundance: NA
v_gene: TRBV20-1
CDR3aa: CSARGTDNEKLFF
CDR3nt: TGCAGTGCTAGAGGGACAGATAATGAAAAACTGTTTTTT

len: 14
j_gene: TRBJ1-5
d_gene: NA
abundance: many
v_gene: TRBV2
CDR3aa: CASSESGTQRPQHF
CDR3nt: TGTGCCAGCAGTGAATCCGGGACCCAACGGCCCCAGCATTTT

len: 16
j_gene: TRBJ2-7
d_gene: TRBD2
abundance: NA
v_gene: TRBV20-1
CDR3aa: CSAKNAEGLANYEQYF
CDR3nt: TGCAGTGCGAAGAACGCTGAGGGACTAGCCAACTACGAGCAGTACTTC

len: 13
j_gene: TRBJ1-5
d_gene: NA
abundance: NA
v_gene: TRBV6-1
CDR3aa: CASNQTGMQPQHF
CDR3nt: TGTGCCAGCAATCAAACCGGGATGCAGCCCCAGCATTTT

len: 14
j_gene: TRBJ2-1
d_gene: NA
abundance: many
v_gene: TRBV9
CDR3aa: CASSPEDAYNEQFF
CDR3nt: TGTGCCAGCAGCCCGGAGGACGCCTACAATGAGCAGTTCTTC

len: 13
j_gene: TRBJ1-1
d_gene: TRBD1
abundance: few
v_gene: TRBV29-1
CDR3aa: CSVGQGGGTEAFF
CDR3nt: TGCAGCGTTGGTCAGGGGGGGGGGACTGAAGCTTTCTTT

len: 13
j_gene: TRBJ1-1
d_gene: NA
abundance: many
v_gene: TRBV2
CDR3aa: CASRASSGAEAFF
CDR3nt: TGTGCCAGCAGGGCCTCGAGTGGGGCTGAAGCTTTCTTT

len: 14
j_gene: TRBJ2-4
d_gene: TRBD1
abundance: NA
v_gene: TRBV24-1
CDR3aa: CATSDLDRADIQYF
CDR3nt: TGTGCCACCAGTGATTTGGACAGGGCTGACATTCAGTACTTC

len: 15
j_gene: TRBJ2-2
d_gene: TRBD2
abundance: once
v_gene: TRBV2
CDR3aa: CASSGSGGNTGELFF
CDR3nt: TGTGCCAGCAGCGGGAGCGGGGGAAACACCGGGGAGCTGTTTTTT

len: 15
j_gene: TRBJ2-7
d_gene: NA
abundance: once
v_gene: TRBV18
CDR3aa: CASSRNMDWSYEQYF
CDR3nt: TGTGCCAGCTCACGAAATATGGACTGGAGCTACGAGCAGTACTTC

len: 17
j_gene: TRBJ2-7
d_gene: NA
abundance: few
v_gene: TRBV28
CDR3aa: CASSLYSGRAGSVEQYF
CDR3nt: TGTGCCAGCAGTTTATATTCAGGTCGGGCAGGGTCTGTCGAGCAGTACTTC

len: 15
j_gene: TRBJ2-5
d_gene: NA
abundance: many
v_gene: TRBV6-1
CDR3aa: CASRGYRAKWETQYF
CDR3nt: TGTGCCAGCAGGGGGTACAGGGCCAAGTGGGAGACCCAGTACTTC

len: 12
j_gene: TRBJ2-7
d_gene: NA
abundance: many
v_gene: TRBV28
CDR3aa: CASSPRPSEQYF
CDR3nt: TGTGCCAGCAGTCCCCGACCGTCCGAGCAGTACTTC

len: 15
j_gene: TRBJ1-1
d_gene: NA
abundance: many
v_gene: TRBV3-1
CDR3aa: CASSQDTITTAEAFF
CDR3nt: TGTGCCAGCAGCCAAGACACTATAACAACTGCTGAAGCTTTCTTT

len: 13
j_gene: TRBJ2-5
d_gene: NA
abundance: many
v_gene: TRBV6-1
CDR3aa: CASRQGVGETQYF
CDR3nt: TGTGCCAGCAGACAGGGTGTTGGAGAGACCCAGTACTTC

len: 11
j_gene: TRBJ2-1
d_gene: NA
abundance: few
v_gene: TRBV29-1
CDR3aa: CSVDSGNEQFF
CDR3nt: TGCAGCGTGGACTCGGGGAACGAGCAGTTCTTC

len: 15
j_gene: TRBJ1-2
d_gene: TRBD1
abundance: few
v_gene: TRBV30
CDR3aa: CAWDKFGQGFYGYTF
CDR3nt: TGTGCCTGGGACAAATTTGGACAGGGATTTTATGGCTACACCTTC

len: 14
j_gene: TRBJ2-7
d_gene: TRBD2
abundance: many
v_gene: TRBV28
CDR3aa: CASSKSGRAFKQYF
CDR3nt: TGTGCCAGCAGCAAGAGCGGGAGGGCCTTCAAGCAGTACTTC

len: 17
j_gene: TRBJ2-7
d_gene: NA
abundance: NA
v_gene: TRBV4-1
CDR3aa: CASSQEGIGLGSYEQYF
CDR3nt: TGCGCCAGCAGCCAAGAGGGTATAGGGTTGGGGTCCTACGAGCAGTACTTC

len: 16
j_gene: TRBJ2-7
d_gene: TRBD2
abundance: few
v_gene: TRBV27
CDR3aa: CASSPPQRGGSYEQYF
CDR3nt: TGTGCCAGCAGTCCCCCCCAGCGGGGGGGCTCCTACGAGCAGTACTTC

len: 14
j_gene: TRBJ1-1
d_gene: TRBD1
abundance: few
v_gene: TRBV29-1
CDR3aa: CSARQGTMNTEAFF
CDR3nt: TGCAGCGCCCGACAGGGGACCATGAACACTGAAGCTTTCTTT

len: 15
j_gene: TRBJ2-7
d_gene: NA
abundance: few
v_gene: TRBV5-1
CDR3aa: CASSLAPDGEREQYF
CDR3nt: TGCGCCAGCAGCTTGGCCCCGGACGGAGAGCGCGAGCAGTACTTC

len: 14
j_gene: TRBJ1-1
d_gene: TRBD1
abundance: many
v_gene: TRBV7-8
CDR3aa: CASSIHRGNTEAFF
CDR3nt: TGTGCCAGCAGCATCCACAGGGGCAACACTGAAGCTTTCTTT

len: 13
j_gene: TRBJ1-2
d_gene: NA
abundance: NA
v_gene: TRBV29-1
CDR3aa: CSADLTDANGYTF
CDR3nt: TGCAGCGCTGACCTTACAGATGCCAATGGCTACACCTTC

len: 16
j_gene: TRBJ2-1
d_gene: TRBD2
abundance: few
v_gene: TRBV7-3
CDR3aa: CASSKLAGVGYNEQFF
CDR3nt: TGTGCCAGCAGCAAATTAGCGGGAGTAGGTTACAATGAGCAGTTCTTC

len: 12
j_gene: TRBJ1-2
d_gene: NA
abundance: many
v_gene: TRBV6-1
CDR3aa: CASRNGDYGYTF
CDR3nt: TGTGCCAGCAGAAACGGAGACTATGGCTACACCTTC

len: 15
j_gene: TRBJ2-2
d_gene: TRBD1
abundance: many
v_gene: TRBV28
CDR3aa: CASSTQGQGKSELFF
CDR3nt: TGTGCCAGCAGCACCCAAGGACAGGGGAAGTCTGAGCTGTTTTTT

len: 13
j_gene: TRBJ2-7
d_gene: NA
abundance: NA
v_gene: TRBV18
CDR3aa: CASSPTRSYEQYF
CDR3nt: TGTGCCAGCTCTCCGACGCGGTCCTACGAGCAGTACTTC

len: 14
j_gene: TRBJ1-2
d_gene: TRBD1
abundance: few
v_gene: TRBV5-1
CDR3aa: CASSFGAGGQGYTF
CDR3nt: TGCGCCAGCAGCTTCGGGGCAGGGGGACAGGGCTACACCTTC

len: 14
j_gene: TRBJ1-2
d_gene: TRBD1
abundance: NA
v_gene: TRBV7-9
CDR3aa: CASSLWDRDYGYTF
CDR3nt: TGTGCCAGCAGCTTATGGGACAGAGACTATGGCTACACCTTC

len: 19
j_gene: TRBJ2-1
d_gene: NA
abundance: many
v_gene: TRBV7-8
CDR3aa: CASSLASPLLVGEHNEQFF
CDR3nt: TGTGCCAGCAGCTTAGCGTCCCCACTACTAGTGGGGGAACACAATGAGCAGTTCTTC

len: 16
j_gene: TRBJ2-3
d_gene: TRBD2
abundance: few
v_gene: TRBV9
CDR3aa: CASSVGPSGSADTQYF
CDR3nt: TGTGCCAGCAGCGTAGGTCCTAGCGGGAGCGCAGATACGCAGTATTTT

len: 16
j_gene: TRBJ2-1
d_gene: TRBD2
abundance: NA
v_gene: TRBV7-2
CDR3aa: CASSLVAGVGYNEQFF
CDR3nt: TGTGCCAGCAGCTTAGTAGCGGGAGTAGGATACAATGAGCAGTTCTTC

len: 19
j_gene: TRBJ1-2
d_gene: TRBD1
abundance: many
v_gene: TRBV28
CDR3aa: CASSFWGGQRLNPNYGYTF
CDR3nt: TGTGCCAGCAGTTTCTGGGGGGGACAGAGACTAAACCCTAACTATGGCTACACCTTC

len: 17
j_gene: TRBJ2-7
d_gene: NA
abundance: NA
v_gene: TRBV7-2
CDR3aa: CASSLALRAKTAYEQYF
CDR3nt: TGTGCCAGCAGCTTAGCGTTGAGAGCTAAAACCGCCTACGAGCAGTACTTC